The rows below give T cell receptor beta chains drawn from one sample of a study of control samples from healthy donors and cancer patients. Produced via immunoSEQ multiplex PCR; TCRdb's table is partial and in-frame only. Of 150,000 or so clones in the sample, 90% were seen once. Sequenced material: blood. The receptors were sampled from a man aged 35 to 55 in good health. The CDR3 runs from the conserved cysteine through the conserved F or W. D genes are given only for firm matches. Some rows mark clone size as missing; the rest say once, few, many or name a class of expanded clone.

v_gene: TRBV4-1
d_gene: TRBD1
abundance: NA
j_gene: TRBJ2-5
CDR3aa: CASSLRGLETQYF
CDR3nt: TGCGCCAGCAGCCTGAGGGGGCTAGAGACCCAGTACTTC

v_gene: TRBV7-2
d_gene: NA
abundance: NA
j_gene: TRBJ2-3
CDR3aa: CASSLGSGADTQYF
CDR3nt: TGTGCCAGCAGCTTGGGGAGCGGTGCAGATACGCAGTATTTT

v_gene: TRBV11-2
d_gene: TRBD2
abundance: NA
j_gene: TRBJ2-5
CDR3aa: CASSLGAGTRVETQYF
CDR3nt: TGTGCCAGCAGCTTAGGCGCCGGGACTAGGGTTGAGACCCAGTACTTC

v_gene: TRBV11-2
d_gene: NA
abundance: NA
j_gene: TRBJ2-5
CDR3aa: CASSLGSFRGETQYF
CDR3nt: TGTGCCAGCAGCTTAGGATCCTTCCGGGGGGAGACCCAGTACTTC

v_gene: TRBV7-2
d_gene: NA
abundance: NA
j_gene: TRBJ1-1
CDR3aa: CASSLSRNTEAFF
CDR3nt: TGTGCCAGCAGCTTAAGTCGGAACACTGAAGCTTTCTTT

v_gene: TRBV6-6
d_gene: NA
abundance: NA
j_gene: TRBJ2-3
CDR3aa: CASSYPKISTDTQYF
CDR3nt: TGTGCCAGCAGTTACCCAAAGATTTCCACAGATACGCAGTATTTT

v_gene: TRBV5-1
d_gene: NA
abundance: NA
j_gene: TRBJ1-3
CDR3aa: CASSPDTRSGNTIYF
CDR3nt: TGCGCCAGCAGCCCCGACACCCGCTCTGGAAACACCATATATTTT

v_gene: TRBV28
d_gene: TRBD1
abundance: NA
j_gene: TRBJ1-1
CDR3aa: CASSSRTGAANTEAFF
CDR3nt: TGTGCCAGCAGTTCTCGGACAGGGGCGGCGAACACTGAAGCTTTCTTT

v_gene: TRBV7-9
d_gene: TRBD2
abundance: NA
j_gene: TRBJ2-7
CDR3aa: CASSLISRGGRYEQYF
CDR3nt: TGTGCCAGCAGCTTAATATCACGGGGGGGCCGGTACGAGCAGTACTTC

v_gene: TRBV19
d_gene: NA
abundance: NA
j_gene: TRBJ1-5
CDR3aa: CASSIEFAQGRQPQHF
CDR3nt: TGTGCCAGTAGTATTGAGTTCGCGCAGGGGAGACAGCCCCAGCATTTT

v_gene: TRBV7-3
d_gene: TRBD2
abundance: few
j_gene: TRBJ2-2
CDR3aa: CASSPGGYRTGELFF
CDR3nt: TGTGCCAGCAGCCCGGGGGGGTACAGGACCGGGGAGCTGTTTTTT

v_gene: TRBV3-1/TRBV3-2
d_gene: TRBD2
abundance: NA
j_gene: TRBJ2-5
CDR3aa: CASRASGAEETQYF
CDR3nt: TGTGCCAGCAGAGCTAGCGGGGCTGAAGAGACCCAGTACTTC

v_gene: TRBV5-1
d_gene: TRBD1
abundance: once
j_gene: TRBJ2-1
CDR3aa: CASSEGTGVGNEQFF
CDR3nt: TGCGCCAGCAGCGAAGGGACAGGGGTTGGCAATGAGCAGTTCTTC

v_gene: TRBV4-1
d_gene: NA
abundance: NA
j_gene: TRBJ1-5
CDR3aa: CASSQEGGVRNQPQHF
CDR3nt: TGCGCCAGCAGCCAAGAAGGGGGGGTCCGCAATCAGCCCCAGCATTTT

v_gene: TRBV29-1
d_gene: NA
abundance: few
j_gene: TRBJ1-2
CDR3aa: CSVEDPLVGRGYTF
CDR3nt: TGCAGCGTTGAAGACCCCCTGGTGGGACGTGGCTACACCTTC

v_gene: TRBV9
d_gene: NA
abundance: NA
j_gene: TRBJ2-2
CDR3aa: CASSVVFREYSNTGELFF
CDR3nt: TGTGCCAGCAGCGTTGTCTTTCGGGAGTACTCGAACACCGGGGAGCTGTTTTTT

v_gene: TRBV5-1
d_gene: TRBD2
abundance: NA
j_gene: TRBJ2-7
CDR3aa: CASSLSGTSGGYEQYF
CDR3nt: TGCGCCAGCAGCTTGTCCGGGACAAGCGGGGGGTACGAGCAGTACTTC

v_gene: TRBV29-1
d_gene: NA
abundance: NA
j_gene: TRBJ1-2
CDR3aa: CSVSPGSGGYTF
CDR3nt: TGCAGCGTTTCGCCGGGGTCGGGTGGCTACACCTTC

v_gene: TRBV25-1
d_gene: NA
abundance: NA
j_gene: TRBJ1-3
CDR3aa: CATWGSGNTIYF
CDR3nt: TGTGCCACTTGGGGGTCTGGAAACACCATATATTTT

v_gene: TRBV6-5
d_gene: NA
abundance: NA
j_gene: TRBJ1-2
CDR3aa: CASSYSSGAHGYTF
CDR3nt: TGTGCCAGCAGTTACTCCTCAGGGGCTCATGGCTACACCTTC

v_gene: TRBV5-6
d_gene: NA
abundance: NA
j_gene: TRBJ1-5
CDR3aa: CASSLGRGRGVGQPQHF
CDR3nt: TGTGCCAGCAGCTTGGGCAGGGGAAGAGGGGTTGGGCAGCCCCAGCATTTT

v_gene: TRBV9
d_gene: TRBD2
abundance: NA
j_gene: TRBJ2-1
CDR3aa: CASSVGSWSGGDGQFF
CDR3nt: TGTGCCAGCAGCGTAGGCTCGTGGAGCGGGGGTGACGGCCAGTTCTTC

v_gene: TRBV10-1
d_gene: NA
abundance: NA
j_gene: TRBJ1-6
CDR3aa: CASECRRQGQKFNNSPLHF
CDR3nt: TGCGCCAGCGAATGCCGTAGGCAGGGACAAAAATTTAATAATTCACCCCTCCACTTT

v_gene: TRBV28
d_gene: NA
abundance: NA
j_gene: TRBJ1-1
CDR3aa: CATRELRANTEAFF
CDR3nt: TGTGCCACCCGCGAACTCCGGGCAAACACTGAAGCTTTCTTT